The rows below give T cell receptor beta chains drawn from one sample of a study of cytomegalovirus exposure and HLA in healthy donors. Measured with immunoSEQ multiplex PCR; TCRdb has only the in-frame clones, and not every one. The table has 150,000 to 200,000 clones, about 80% seen once. Source material: PBMCs. These receptors all stem from a young woman in good health and CMV-seropositive. Each CDR3 is given with its conserved first and last residue. The D gene is left open where the match is weak. Where a row states a size, it is once, few, many or the class of an expanded clone; other rows omit it.

size | D | J | V | CDR3 | DNA
many | NA | TRBJ1-2 | TRBV11-2 | CASSLGGFDGYTF | TGTGCCAGCAGCTTAGGAGGGTTCGATGGCTACACCTTC
NA | TRBD1 | TRBJ2-7 | TRBV10-3 | CAISAPNRGPEQYF | TGTGCCATCAGTGCCCCAAACAGGGGGCCCGAGCAGTACTTC
NA | TRBD2 | TRBJ2-3 | TRBV5-6 | CASSTGLPTDTQYF | TGTGCCAGCAGTACGGGACTACCCACAGATACGCAGTATTTT
once | NA | TRBJ1-3 | TRBV11-2 | CASSLDWQGSGNTIYF | TGTGCCAGCAGCTTAGATTGGCAGGGGAGTGGAAACACCATATATTTT
once | NA | TRBJ2-2 | TRBV19 | CASSIKAGTGELFF | TGTGCCAGTAGTATTAAGGCAGGGACCGGGGAGCTGTTTTTT
NA | NA | TRBJ1-6 | TRBV12-5 | CASGLVPGGGDSPLHF | TGTGCTAGTGGTTTGGTACCGGGGGGTGGTGATTCACCCCTCCACTTT
NA | NA | TRBJ1-1 | TRBV4-3 | CASSQGGLRAPEAFF | TGCGCCAGCAGCCAAGGGGGTTTGAGGGCCCCTGAAGCTTTCTTT
NA | TRBD2 | TRBJ2-3 | TRBV4-1 | CASSQRTSGGGSTDTQYF | TGCGCCAGCAGCCAGCGGACTAGCGGGGGGGGGAGCACAGATACGCAGTATTTT
NA | NA | TRBJ1-5 | TRBV10-3 | CAISARAEEPQHF | TGTGCCATCAGTGCCAGGGCTGAAGAGCCCCAGCATTTT
NA | TRBD2 | TRBJ2-1 | TRBV2 | CASRGGLAGDEQFF | TGTGCCAGCAGAGGGGGACTAGCGGGGGACGAGCAGTTCTTC
NA | NA | TRBJ1-5 | TRBV7-2 | CASSSQGSIQPQHF | TGTGCCAGCAGCTCCCAGGGGTCAATTCAGCCCCAGCATTTT
NA | NA | TRBJ2-1 | TRBV4-2 | CASSQVRGYNEQFF | TGTGCCAGCAGCCAAGTTCGAGGTTACAATGAGCAGTTCTTC
few | NA | TRBJ2-4 | TRBV27 | CASSFGTGWNIQYF | TGTGCCAGCAGTTTCGGAACAGGATGGAACATTCAGTACTTC
NA | TRBD1 | TRBJ1-1 | TRBV19 | CASSPGTGITEAFF | TGTGCCAGTAGTCCCGGGACAGGGATTACTGAAGCTTTCTTT
NA | TRBD2 | TRBJ2-3 | TRBV6-5 | CASRDGGSGDTQYF | TGTGCCAGCAGGGACGGGGGGTCGGGAGATACGCAGTATTTT
NA | NA | TRBJ2-3 | TRBV14 | CASSQDRIGGTDTQYF | TGTGCCAGCAGCCAAGATCGAATCGGGGGCACAGATACGCAGTATTTT
NA | TRBD2 | TRBJ2-3 | TRBV9 | CASSVGRGVPYF | TGTGCCAGCAGCGTAGGGCGGGGGGTCCCGTATTTT
NA | NA | TRBJ2-4 | TRBV7-2 | CASSLLSSAGMAKNIQYF | TGTGCCAGCAGCCTCCTTTCTTCTGCGGGAATGGCCAAAAACATTCAGTACTTC
NA | TRBD2 | TRBJ2-3 | TRBV7-3 | CASSPFPRGGRGGDTQYF | TGTGCCAGCAGCCCATTCCCGCGGGGGGGCAGGGGTGGTGATACGCAGTATTTT
once | TRBD2 | TRBJ2-5 | TRBV5-1 | CASSLVRLAGLRREETQYF | TGCGCCAGCAGCTTGGTACGGTTAGCGGGGCTTAGGAGGGAAGAGACCCAGTACTTC
NA | TRBD2 | TRBJ2-7 | TRBV19 | CASSIGGGPYEQYF | TGTGCCAGTAGTATCGGGGGGGGCCCCTACGAGCAGTACTTC
once | NA | TRBJ1-1 | TRBV19 | CASSPRRQNSEAFF | TGTGCCAGTAGTCCGCGCAGACAAAACAGTGAAGCTTTCTTT
NA | TRBD1 | TRBJ1-1 | TRBV18 | CASSQDRVRIEAFF | TGTGCCAGCTCACAGGACAGGGTCCGGATAGAAGCTTTCTTT
NA | TRBD2 | TRBJ2-5 | TRBV5-1 | CASSLRGTSLETQYF | TGCGCCAGCAGCTTGCGGGGGACTAGTTTGGAGACCCAGTACTTC
NA | NA | TRBJ2-7 | TRBV6-5 | CASSYRAGALYEQYF | TGTGCCAGCAGTTATCGGGCGGGGGCCCTCTACGAGCAGTACTTC
NA | NA | TRBJ2-1 | TRBV4-1 | CASSQEFDNEQFF | TGCGCCAGCAGCCAAGAGTTCGACAATGAGCAGTTCTTC
once | NA | TRBJ1-1 | TRBV5-8 | CASSRRRNTEAFF | TGTGCCAGCAGCCGCAGGCGGAACACTGAAGCTTTCTTT
NA | TRBD1 | TRBJ2-7 | TRBV7-9 | CASSARDRAPYEQYF | TGTGCCAGCAGCGCCCGGGACAGGGCCCCCTACGAGCAGTACTTC
NA | TRBD1 | TRBJ1-3 | TRBV5-4 | CASSLAGQGSGNTIYF | TGTGCCAGCAGCTTGGCAGGACAGGGGTCTGGAAACACCATATATTTT
NA | TRBD1 | TRBJ2-5 | TRBV7-9 | CASSRWTGQGTETQYF | TGTGCCAGCAGCAGGTGGACGGGACAGGGAACAGAGACCCAGTACTTC
NA | NA | TRBJ1-2 | TRBV6-4 | CASSVDLTGHGYTF | TGTGCCAGCAGTGTAGACCTAACAGGGCACGGCTACACCTTC
NA | NA | TRBJ1-5 | TRBV14 | CASSQDNRPYSNQPQHF | TGTGCCAGCAGCCAAGATAACAGGCCTTATAGCAATCAGCCCCAGCATTTT
NA | NA | TRBJ1-2 | TRBV7-8 | CASSLLVSGNYGYTF | TGTGCCAGCAGCTTACTCGTTTCAGGGAACTATGGCTACACCTTC
NA | NA | TRBJ1-2 | TRBV2 | CASSDESLNYGYTF | TGTGCCAGCAGTGATGAGAGCCTAAACTATGGCTACACCTTC
NA | NA | TRBJ2-3 | TRBV7-6 | CASSPNGYFGDTQYF | TGTGCCAGCAGCCCAAATGGCTACTTCGGGGATACGCAGTATTTT
NA | NA | TRBJ1-1 | TRBV6-1 | CASSELSLGSAFF | TGTGCCAGCAGTGAACTCTCCCTCGGGTCGGCTTTCTTT
NA | TRBD2 | TRBJ2-5 | TRBV18 | CASSPTSGQETQYF | TGTGCCAGCTCACCGACTAGCGGACAAGAGACCCAGTACTTC
NA | NA | TRBJ2-5 | TRBV19 | CASSPARGSETQYF | TGTGCCAGTAGCCCGGCCCGAGGTAGTGAGACCCAGTACTTC
NA | NA | TRBJ2-7 | TRBV5-4 | CASSLGGPRVPGEQYF | TGTGCCAGCAGCTTGGGGGGGCCTAGAGTTCCTGGGGAGCAGTACTTC
NA | NA | TRBJ1-1 | TRBV19 | CASRPVGRIMNTEAFF | TGTGCCAGTAGGCCGGTGGGGCGGATAATGAACACTGAAGCTTTCTTT
once | TRBD2 | TRBJ2-7 | TRBV27 | CASSKSGGAYEQYF | TGTGCCAGCAGTAAGTCGGGGGGGGCATACGAGCAGTACTTC
NA | TRBD2 | TRBJ2-3 | TRBV27 | CASSQIASGGTDTQYF | TGTGCCAGCAGCCAGATAGCTAGCGGGGGTACAGATACGCAGTATTTT
NA | NA | TRBJ1-5 | TRBV19 | CASRDGGVSNQPQHF | TGTGCCAGTAGAGACGGAGGGGTTAGCAATCAGCCCCAGCATTTT
NA | TRBD2 | TRBJ2-1 | TRBV4-3 | CASSQERLAWNEQFF | TGCGCCAGCAGCCAAGAGCGACTAGCTTGGAATGAGCAGTTCTTC
few | TRBD1 | TRBJ1-2 | TRBV30 | CAWTPGQGGGYTF | TGTGCCTGGACTCCAGGACAGGGGGGAGGCTACACCTTC
NA | NA | TRBJ2-3 | TRBV9 | CASSVAAARTDTQYF | TGTGCCAGCAGCGTGGCCGCGGCCCGCACAGATACGCAGTATTTT
few | TRBD1 | TRBJ2-7 | TRBV5-1 | CASSTGTGRIYEQYF | TGCGCCAGCAGCACAGGGACAGGGCGAATATACGAGCAGTACTTC
NA | NA | TRBJ2-1 | TRBV30 | CAWKFRLGGNNEQFF | TGTGCCTGGAAATTCCGATTGGGGGGTAACAATGAGCAGTTCTTC
NA | NA | TRBJ1-3 | TRBV10-3 | CAISTRLPGTPGNTIYF | TGTGCCATCAGTACGAGGTTGCCCGGGACTCCTGGAAACACCATATATTTT
NA | TRBD2 | TRBJ2-7 | TRBV5-1 | CASSTASGLQNEQYF | TGCGCCAGCAGCACTGCTTCGGGACTACAAAACGAGCAGTACTTC
NA | TRBD1 | TRBJ1-5 | TRBV18 | CASSRQGHSNQPQHF | TGTGCCAGCTCACGACAGGGGCACAGCAATCAGCCCCAGCATTTT
NA | NA | TRBJ2-7 | TRBV14 | CASSQAYGIEQYF | TGTGCCAGCAGCCAAGCTTACGGGATCGAGCAGTACTTC
NA | NA | TRBJ2-7 | TRBV28 | CASSLLAGTGSYEQYF | TGTGCCAGCAGTCTCTTAGCCGGGACTGGCTCCTACGAGCAGTACTTC